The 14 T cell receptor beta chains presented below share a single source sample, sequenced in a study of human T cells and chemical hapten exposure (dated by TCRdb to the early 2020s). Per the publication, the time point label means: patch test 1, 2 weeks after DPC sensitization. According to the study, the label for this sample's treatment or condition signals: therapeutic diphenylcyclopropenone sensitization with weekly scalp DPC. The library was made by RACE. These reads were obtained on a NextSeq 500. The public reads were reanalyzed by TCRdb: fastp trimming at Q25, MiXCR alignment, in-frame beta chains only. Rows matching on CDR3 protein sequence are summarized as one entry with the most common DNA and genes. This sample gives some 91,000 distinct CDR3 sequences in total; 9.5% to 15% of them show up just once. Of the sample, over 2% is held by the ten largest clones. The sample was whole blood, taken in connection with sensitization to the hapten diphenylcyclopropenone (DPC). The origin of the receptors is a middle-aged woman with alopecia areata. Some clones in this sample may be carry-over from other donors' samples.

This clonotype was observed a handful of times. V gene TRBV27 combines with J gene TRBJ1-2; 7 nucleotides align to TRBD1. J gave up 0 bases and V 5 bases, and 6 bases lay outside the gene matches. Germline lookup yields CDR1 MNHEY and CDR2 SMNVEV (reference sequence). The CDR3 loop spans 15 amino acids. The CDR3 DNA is TGTGCCAGCAGTCCCCGGACAGGTCCTAACTATGGCTACACCTTC. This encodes CASSPRTGPNYGYTF.

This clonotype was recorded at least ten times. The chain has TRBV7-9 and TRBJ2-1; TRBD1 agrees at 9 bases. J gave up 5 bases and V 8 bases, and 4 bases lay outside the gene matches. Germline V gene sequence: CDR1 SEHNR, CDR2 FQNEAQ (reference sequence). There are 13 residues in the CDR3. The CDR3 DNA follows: TGTGCCAGCGGAGACAGGGGGAACAATGAGCAGTTCTTC. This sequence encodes CASGDRGNNEQFF.

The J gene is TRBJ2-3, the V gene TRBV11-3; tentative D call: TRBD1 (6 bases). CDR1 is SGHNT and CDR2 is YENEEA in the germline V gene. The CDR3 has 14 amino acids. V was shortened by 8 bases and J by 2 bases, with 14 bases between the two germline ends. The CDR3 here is CASGQQGPTDTQYF. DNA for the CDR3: TGTGCCAGCGGTCAACAGGGCCCCACAGATACGCAGTATTTT.

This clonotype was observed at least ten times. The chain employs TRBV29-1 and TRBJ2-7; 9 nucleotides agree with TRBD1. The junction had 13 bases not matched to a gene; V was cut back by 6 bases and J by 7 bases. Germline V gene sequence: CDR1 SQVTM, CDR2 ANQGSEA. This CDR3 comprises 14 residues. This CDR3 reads CSVRGTGWAEEQYF. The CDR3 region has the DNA TGCAGCGTCCGCGGGACAGGGTGGGCTGAAGAGCAGTACTTC.

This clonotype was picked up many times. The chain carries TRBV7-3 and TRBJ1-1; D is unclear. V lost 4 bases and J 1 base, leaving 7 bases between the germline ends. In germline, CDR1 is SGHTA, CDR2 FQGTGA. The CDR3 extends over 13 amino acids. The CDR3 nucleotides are TGTGCCAGCAGCTGGACGGGGAACACTGAAGCTTTCTTT. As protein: CASSWTGNTEAFF.

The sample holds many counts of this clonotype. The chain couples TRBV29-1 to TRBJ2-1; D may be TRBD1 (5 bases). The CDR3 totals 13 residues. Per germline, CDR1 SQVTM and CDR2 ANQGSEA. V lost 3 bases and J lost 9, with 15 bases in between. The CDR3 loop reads CSVDSVTGFEQFF. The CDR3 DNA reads TGCAGCGTTGATTCGGTAACAGGATTTGAGCAGTTCTTC.

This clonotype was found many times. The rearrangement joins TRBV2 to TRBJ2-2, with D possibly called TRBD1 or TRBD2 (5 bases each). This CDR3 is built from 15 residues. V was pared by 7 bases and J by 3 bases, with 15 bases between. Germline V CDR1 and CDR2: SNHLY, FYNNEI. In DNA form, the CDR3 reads TGTGCCAGCAATAGAGGGGATGCGCACACCGGGGAGCTGTTTTTT. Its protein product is CASNRGDAHTGELFF.

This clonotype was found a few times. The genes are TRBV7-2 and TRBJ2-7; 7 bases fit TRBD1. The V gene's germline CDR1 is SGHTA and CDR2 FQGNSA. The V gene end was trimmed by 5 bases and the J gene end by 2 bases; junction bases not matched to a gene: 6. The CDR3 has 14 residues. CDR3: CASSMQQGTYEQYF. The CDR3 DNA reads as TGTGCCAGCAGCATGCAACAGGGGACCTACGAGCAGTACTTC.

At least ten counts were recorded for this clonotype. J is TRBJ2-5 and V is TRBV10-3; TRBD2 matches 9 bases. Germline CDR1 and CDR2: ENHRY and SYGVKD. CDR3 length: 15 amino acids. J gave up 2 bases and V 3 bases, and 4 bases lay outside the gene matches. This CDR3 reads CAISDTREGQETQYF. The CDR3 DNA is TGTGCCATCAGTGACACGCGGGAGGGTCAAGAGACCCAGTACTTC.

The CDR3 coding sequence is TGTGCCACCAGTGATTTGCGGACTAGCGGGAACGATGAGCAGTTCTTC. Residues: CATSDLRTSGNDEQFF. This chain connects TRBV24-1 to TRBJ2-1; 12 bases fit TRBD2. The CDR3 sequence is 16 residues long. Germline assignment: CDR1 KGHDR and CDR2 SFDVKD. V lost 0 bases and J lost 8; bases outside the gene matches: 4.

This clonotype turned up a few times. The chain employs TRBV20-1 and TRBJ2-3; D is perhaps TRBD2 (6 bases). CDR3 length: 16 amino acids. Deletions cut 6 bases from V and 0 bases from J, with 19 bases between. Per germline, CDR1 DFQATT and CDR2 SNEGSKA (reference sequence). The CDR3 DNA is TGCAGTGCCCCTCCGGCGGGACGCGCTAGCACAGATACGCAGTATTTT. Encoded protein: CSAPPAGRASTDTQYF.

CDR3 protein: CSAPETSGRYNEQFF. The CDR3 DNA follows: TGCAGTGCTCCTGAGACTAGCGGGAGGTACAATGAGCAGTTCTTC. The V and J genes are TRBV20-1 and TRBJ2-1; 13 positions match TRBD2. CDR1 is DFQATT, CDR2 SNEGSKA, per germline (reference sequence). V shed 5 bases, J shed 4 bases, and the junction held 5 bases outside the gene matches. CDR3 length equals 15 residues.

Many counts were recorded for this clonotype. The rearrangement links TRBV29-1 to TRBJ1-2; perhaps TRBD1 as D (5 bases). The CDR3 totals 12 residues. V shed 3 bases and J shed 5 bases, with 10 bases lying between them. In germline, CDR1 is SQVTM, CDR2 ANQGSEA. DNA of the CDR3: TGCAGCGTTGATCGAGAGGGGTATGGCTACACCTTC. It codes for CSVDREGYGYTF.

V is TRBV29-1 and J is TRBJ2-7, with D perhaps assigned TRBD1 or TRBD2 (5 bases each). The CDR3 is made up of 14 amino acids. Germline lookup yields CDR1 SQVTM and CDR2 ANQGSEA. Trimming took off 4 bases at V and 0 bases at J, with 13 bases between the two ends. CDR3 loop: CSVGGSSSSYEQYF. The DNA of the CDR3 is TGCAGCGTTGGGGGGTCTAGCAGCTCCTACGAGCAGTACTTC.